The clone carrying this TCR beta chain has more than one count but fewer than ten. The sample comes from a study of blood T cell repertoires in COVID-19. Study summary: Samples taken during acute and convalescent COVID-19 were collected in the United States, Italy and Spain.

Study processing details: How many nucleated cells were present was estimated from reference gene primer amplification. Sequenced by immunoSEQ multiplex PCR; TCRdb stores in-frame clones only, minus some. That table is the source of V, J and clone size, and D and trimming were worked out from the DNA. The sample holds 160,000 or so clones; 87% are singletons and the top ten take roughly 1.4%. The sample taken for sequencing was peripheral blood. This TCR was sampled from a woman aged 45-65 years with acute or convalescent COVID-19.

CDR3 in DNA: TGCGCCAGCAGTGACCCCGACAGGGGTGTTCGTCAGCCCCAGCATTTT. This codes for CASSDPDRGVRQPQHF. The chain recombines TRBV10-1 with TRBJ1-5; 8 nucleotides agree with TRBD1. The germline V gene encodes CDR1 WNHNN and CDR2 SYGVQD (reference sequence). J was trimmed by 6 bases and V by 3 bases; bases with no gene match: 10. The CDR3 length is 16 residues.